These T cell receptor beta chains were read from a single sample in a study of OX40 agonist ivuxolimab in advanced cancers. Here immunoSEQ multiplex PCR was the method, and the copy in TCRdb shows in-frame clones only, minus some. This table holds 77,000 or so clones, roughly 90% found once. The input for sequencing was CD4+ or CD8+ T cells sorted from blood, taken in a trial of the OX40 agonist ivuxolimab. Receptors originate from an adult with an advanced solid tumor such as melanoma, head and neck, liver or kidney cancer. CDR3s include the opening cysteine and the closing phenylalanine or tryptophan. Each record gives: V gene, J gene, D gene, clone size, CDR3 protein, CDR3 DNA. A D gene is named only where the DNA matches it firmly. Size is omitted from some rows. Given values are once, few, many or a class for expanded clones.

V: TRBV9
J: TRBJ1-3
D: .
size: .
CDR3: CASSVTDTGNTIYF
DNA: TGTGCCAGCAGCGTAACTGACACTGGAAACACCATATATTTT

V: TRBV9
J: TRBJ2-2
D: .
size: .
CDR3: CASRGQNTGELFF
DNA: TGTGCCAGCAGGGGACAGAACACCGGGGAGCTGTTTTTT

V: TRBV6-5
J: TRBJ2-7
D: TRBD2
size: .
CDR3: CASSPTSGRGYEQYF
DNA: TGTGCCAGCAGCCCTACTAGCGGGAGGGGTTACGAGCAGTACTTC

V: TRBV2
J: TRBJ2-1
D: .
size: .
CDR3: CASSAGRPTYNEQFF
DNA: TGTGCCAGCAGTGCGGGACGGCCTACCTACAATGAGCAGTTCTTC

V: TRBV28
J: TRBJ1-2
D: .
size: .
CDR3: CASSLAPANYGYTF
DNA: TGTGCCAGCAGTTTAGCCCCGGCTAACTATGGCTACACCTTC

V: TRBV19
J: TRBJ1-1
D: .
size: .
CDR3: CASRLLGSGNTEAFF
DNA: TGTGCCAGTAGACTCTTGGGGTCGGGGAACACTGAAGCTTTCTTT

V: TRBV27
J: TRBJ1-2
D: .
size: .
CDR3: CASSLTVGYGYTF
DNA: TGTGCCAGCAGTTTGACGGTAGGCTATGGCTACACCTTC

V: TRBV11-2
J: TRBJ1-5
D: .
size: .
CDR3: CASSLGGLGQNQPQHF
DNA: TGTGCCAGCAGCTTAGGGGGCCTAGGACAGAATCAGCCCCAGCATTTT

V: TRBV13
J: TRBJ2-1
D: .
size: .
CDR3: CASSFPKRNSYNEQFF
DNA: TGTGCCAGCAGCTTCCCTAAGCGGAATTCCTACAATGAGCAGTTCTTC

V: TRBV28
J: TRBJ2-3
D: TRBD2
size: .
CDR3: CASSFVAGGPTDTQYF
DNA: TGTGCCAGCAGTTTCGTAGCGGGAGGGCCAACAGATACGCAGTATTTT

V: TRBV18
J: TRBJ2-5
D: .
size: .
CDR3: CASSVQGQETQYF
DNA: TGTGCCAGCTCAGTACAGGGCCAAGAGACCCAGTACTTC

V: TRBV7-2
J: TRBJ1-1
D: .
size: .
CDR3: CASSNGQLGGTEAFF
DNA: TGTGCCAGCAGCAACGGACAGTTAGGGGGCACTGAAGCTTTCTTT

V: TRBV7-9
J: TRBJ2-7
D: TRBD2
size: .
CDR3: CASSLVGLEQYF
DNA: TGTGCCAGCAGCTTAGTGGGACTAGAGCAGTACTTC

V: TRBV4-2
J: TRBJ1-2
D: TRBD1
size: .
CDR3: CASSPDRTSFAYTF
DNA: TGTGCCAGCAGTCCGGACAGGACCTCTTTTGCCTACACCTTC

V: TRBV5-1
J: TRBJ2-5
D: .
size: .
CDR3: CASSLAGGGEETQYF
DNA: TGCGCCAGCAGCCTGGCCGGGGGCGGGGAGGAGACCCAGTACTTC

V: TRBV7-2
J: TRBJ1-2
D: TRBD1
size: few
CDR3: CASSSRQGAGYGYTF
DNA: TGTGCCAGCAGCTCCCGACAGGGGGCCGGCTATGGCTACACCTTC

V: TRBV6-1
J: TRBJ2-7
D: TRBD2
size: .
CDR3: CASSDKPKAGGRVEQYF
DNA: TGTGCCAGCAGTGATAAGCCCAAAGCGGGGGGCCGGGTGGAGCAGTACTTC

V: TRBV27
J: TRBJ2-2
D: .
size: .
CDR3: CASSLLLASNTGELFF
DNA: TGTGCCAGCAGTTTATTACTAGCTTCGAACACCGGGGAGCTGTTTTTT

V: TRBV5-1
J: TRBJ2-7
D: .
size: few
CDR3: CASSLAGIYEQYF
DNA: TGCGCCAGCAGCTTGGCGGGGATCTACGAGCAGTACTTC

V: TRBV2
J: TRBJ2-1
D: TRBD1
size: .
CDR3: CASTYTGAGQFF
DNA: TGTGCCAGCACTTATACAGGGGCAGGGCAGTTCTTC

V: TRBV19
J: TRBJ2-7
D: .
size: .
CDR3: CASSESGVSSYEQYF
DNA: TGTGCCAGTAGCGAATCGGGGGTCAGCTCCTACGAGCAGTACTTC

V: TRBV18
J: TRBJ2-3
D: TRBD1
size: once
CDR3: CASFPGTVGDTQYF
DNA: TGTGCCAGCTTCCCCGGGACAGTCGGAGATACGCAGTATTTT

V: TRBV27
J: TRBJ1-4
D: .
size: .
CDR3: CASSSRVATNEKLFF
DNA: TGTGCCAGCAGTTCCCGAGTTGCAACTAATGAAAAACTGTTTTTT